The next 24 T cell receptor beta chains were all read from a single sample in a study of T cells in localized non-small cell lung cancer. The method was immunoSEQ multiplex PCR; TCRdb's version includes in-frame clones alone and lacks a portion of them. The sample has tens of thousands of clones; roughly 90% are singletons. The starting material was peripheral blood, obtained before any cancer treatment. These receptors were collected from a female donor at least 60 years old with stage I lung adenocarcinoma.

J is TRBJ1-1 and V is TRBV11-3; TRBD1 might be the D (6 bases). Germline V CDR1 and CDR2: SGHNT, YENEEA. V dropped 1 base and J dropped 6 bases, with 15 bases sitting between them. The CDR3 runs 15 residues. The DNA of the CDR3 is TGTGCCAGCAGCTTAGGGGGGGCTCGCCAACCTGAAGCTTTCTTT. Protein: CASSLGGARQPEAFF.

The chain recombines TRBV7-9 with TRBJ2-5; no firm D call. The germline V gene encodes CDR1 SEHNR and CDR2 FQNEAQ (reference sequence). The V and J ends lost 5 bases and 5 bases respectively, with 9 bases between them. This CDR3 has 12 residues. The CDR3 sequence is CASSQEGETQYF. The CDR3 nucleotides are TGTGCCAGCAGCCAGGAAGGGGAGACCCAGTACTTC.

This rearrangement joins TRBV30 to TRBJ1-4, with D tentatively TRBD1 (6 bases). Trimming took off 2 bases at V and 3 bases at J, with 13 bases between the two ends. From germline, CDR1 is GTSNPN and CDR2 SVGIG (reference sequence). This CDR3 has 15 residues. DNA of the CDR3: TGTGCCTGGAGTCTTCCGGGACACTCTAATGAAAAACTGTTTTTT. Translating it yields CAWSLPGHSNEKLFF.

This chain uses TRBV18 with TRBJ1-1, with D uncertain. This CDR3 comprises 15 residues. Per the germline V gene, CDR1 is KGHSH and CDR2 is LQKENI. Trimming stripped 0 bases from V and 1 base from J, with 9 bases between. The CDR3 is CASSPPAGPNTEAFF. The DNA for the CDR3 is TGTGCCAGCTCACCACCGGCAGGACCGAACACTGAAGCTTTCTTT.

V and J are TRBV6-6 and TRBJ1-2; 7 bases map to TRBD1. V was clipped by 0 bases and J by 2 bases; unmatched bases: 3. There are 15 residues in the CDR3. CDR1 and CDR2 from the germline V gene are MNHNY and SVGAGI (reference sequence). CDR3 nucleotide sequence: TGTGCCAGCAGTTACTCTGAGACAGGGAACTATGGCTACACCTTC. Its protein is CASSYSETGNYGYTF.

This rearrangement joins TRBV5-1 to TRBJ2-5; 8 positions match TRBD2. Germline V gene data show CDR1 as SGHRS and CDR2 as YFSETQ. The length of the CDR3 is 18 residues. V dropped 3 bases and J dropped 1; count of bases not matched to a gene: 14. The CDR3 DNA reads as TGCGCCAGCAGCTCTGCCCCCAGTCGGGGGGGGTCCCAAGAGACCCAGTACTTC. This sequence encodes CASSSAPSRGGSQETQYF.

This sequence joins TRBV30 and TRBJ1-6; 11 bases are shared with TRBD1. Trimming at V came to 5 bases and at J to 6 bases, leaving 6 bases not matched to a gene. The CDR3 covers 15 residues. The germline CDR1 and CDR2 sequences are GTSNPN and SVGIG (reference sequence). In nucleotides, the CDR3 is TGTGCCTGGGCCGGGGACAGGGGGACTAATTCACCCCTCCACTTT. Translation gives CAWAGDRGTNSPLHF.

The chain employs TRBV19 and TRBJ1-1; D gene uncertain. The CDR3 loop spans 14 amino acids. Germline CDR1 is LNHDA and CDR2 is SQIVND (reference sequence). V was cut by 1 base and J by 3 bases, with 9 bases left in between. This chain's CDR3 is CASSIGGIDTEAFF. CDR3 DNA sequence: TGTGCCAGTAGTATAGGCGGGATAGACACTGAAGCTTTCTTT.

The chain recombines TRBV5-1 with TRBJ1-1; 9 bases map to TRBD1. V was pared by 5 bases and J by 4 bases, with 6 bases of the junction left unmatched. CDR3 length equals 14 residues. CDR1 is SGHRS and CDR2 is YFSETQ in the germline V gene. The CDR3 here is CASSFTGGTTEAFF. The CDR3 DNA follows: TGCGCCAGCAGTTTCACAGGGGGCACCACTGAAGCTTTCTTT.

This clone was counted a few times. This chain links TRBV19 with TRBJ1-2; D possibly corresponds to TRBD1 (5 bases). V lost 4 bases, J lost 8 bases, and 11 bases lay in between. Germline CDR1 and CDR2: LNHDA and SQIVND (reference sequence). This CDR3 spans 12 amino acids. CDR3 nucleotide sequence: TGTGCCAGTAGTACACGACAGTCAGGCTACACCTTC. The encoded protein is CASSTRQSGYTF.

This chain connects TRBV10-3 to TRBJ2-5, with 7 bases lining up with TRBD1. The DNA end lines up better with TRBJ2-7; the J call may be wrong. CDR1 is ENHRY and CDR2 is SYGVKD in the germline V gene. CDR3 length: 14 residues. As DNA, the CDR3 is TGTGCCGTCGCGACAGGGAAGGGTTCCTACGAGCAGTACTTC. Protein sequence: CAVATGKGSYEQYF.

The chain uses TRBV19 and TRBJ2-1, with 8 bases that match TRBD2. The germline V gene has CDR1 LNHDA and CDR2 SQIVND (reference sequence). The CDR3 contains 15 residues. V was clipped by 4 bases and J by 4 bases; unmatched bases: 6. The CDR3 DNA is TGTGCCAGTAGTAGTGGCGGGGGGCGGTACAATGAGCAGTTCTTC. Protein sequence: CASSSGGGRYNEQFF.

This sequence joins TRBV14 and TRBJ2-6; D is unresolved. V was pared by 3 bases and J by 6 bases, with 12 bases between. Germline lookup yields CDR1 SGHDN and CDR2 FVKESK. The CDR3 totals 15 residues. CDR3 residues: CASSQDPPMANVLTF. CDR3 coding DNA: TGTGCCAGCAGCCAGGACCCCCCTATGGCCAACGTCCTGACTTTC.

This sequence joins TRBV2 and TRBJ2-4, with TRBD1 matching over 8 bases. V was pared by 3 bases and J by 8 bases, with 6 bases of the junction left unmatched. Germline CDR1 reads SNHLY; CDR2 reads FYNNEI. The CDR3 length is 14 residues. CDR3: CASSDGRGPHIQYF. CDR3 DNA: TGTGCCAGCAGTGACGGCAGGGGGCCCCACATTCAGTACTTC.

V and J are TRBV5-1 and TRBJ1-6; D is perhaps TRBD1 (6 bases). The CDR3 is made up of 17 amino acids. V lost 0 bases and J 2 bases, leaving 12 bases between the germline ends. Germline V lookup: CDR1 SGHRS, CDR2 YFSETQ. CDR3 nucleotide sequence: TGCGCCAGCAGCTTGGATTCAGGGGAGGCCTATAATTCACCCCTCCACTTT. Translation gives CASSLDSGEAYNSPLHF.

This rearrangement joins TRBV9 to TRBJ2-1, with a weak D call TRBD1 (5 bases). Germline CDR1 reads SGDLS; CDR2 reads YYNGEE. This CDR3 is built from 12 residues. V lost 0 bases, J lost 7 bases, and 5 bases lay in between. The CDR3 bases are TGTGCCAGCAGCGTAGAGGGGAATGAGCAGTTCTTC. This encodes CASSVEGNEQFF.

The gene calls are TRBV5-8 and TRBJ2-6; D might be TRBD2 (5 bases). This CDR3 is built from 16 residues. Trimming left V 4 bases short and J 2 bases short, with 13 bases between. Germline V lookup: CDR1 SGHTS, CDR2 YDEGEE. The CDR3 sequence is CASSPFIGAGANVLTF. The CDR3 DNA reads as TGTGCCAGCAGCCCCTTTATCGGGGCTGGGGCCAACGTCCTGACTTTC.

This rearrangement joins TRBV7-9 to TRBJ1-6, with no clear D. The germline CDR1 and CDR2 sequences are SEHNR and FQNEAQ (reference sequence). Deletions cut 4 bases from V and 7 bases from J, with 11 bases between. This CDR3 is 14 amino acids long. The CDR3 here is CASSYQDGNSPLHF. The CDR3 nucleotides are TGTGCCAGCAGCTACCAGGACGGAAATTCACCCCTCCACTTT.

This clone was seen once. This chain links TRBV5-1 with TRBJ1-2, with 8 bases that match TRBD1. Trimming took 3 bases from V and 5 from J; bases not matched to a gene: 6. Germline V gene sequence: CDR1 SGHRS, CDR2 YFSETQ. This CDR3 spans 14 amino acids. This chain's CDR3 is CASSSDRGVYGYTF. CDR3 bases: TGCGCCAGCAGCTCCGACAGGGGCGTATATGGCTACACCTTC. The full variable domain, rest sourced from reference TRBV5-1 and TRBJ1-2, is KAGVTQTPRYLIKTRGQQVTLSCSPISGHRSVSWYQQTPGQGLQFLFEYFSETQRNKGNFPGRFSGRQFSNSRSEMNVSTLELGDSALYLCASSSDRGVYGYTFGSGTRLTVV.

This chain links TRBV5-1 with TRBJ2-7; no clear D gene. The CDR3 consists of 13 residues. Trimming took 1 base from V and 2 from J, leaving 7 bases between them. Germline CDR1 is SGHRS and CDR2 is YFSETQ. CDR3 protein: CASSLLSTYEQYF. The CDR3 nucleotides are TGCGCCAGCAGCTTGTTAAGCACCTACGAGCAGTACTTC.

The chain uses TRBV9 and TRBJ2-3, with D perhaps matching TRBD2 (6 bases). The germline V gene has CDR1 SGDLS and CDR2 YYNGEE. V was clipped by 2 bases and J by 1 base, with 8 bases between them. The CDR3 contains 14 residues. CDR3 loop: CASSVSGGTDTQYF. The CDR3, as DNA: TGTGCCAGCAGCGTTTCGGGGGGCACAGATACGCAGTATTTT.

J is TRBJ2-1 and V is TRBV7-7; 11 nucleotides align to TRBD2. CDR3 size: 15 residues. The germline V gene encodes CDR1 SSHAT and CDR2 FNYEAQ (reference sequence). With V trimmed by 5 bases and J by 4 bases, 4 bases remained unmatched. CDR3 region: CASSPTSGGYNEQFF. In nucleotides, the CDR3 is TGTGCCAGCAGCCCAACTAGCGGGGGTTACAATGAGCAGTTCTTC.

The chain is built from TRBV5-1 and TRBJ1-1, with D possibly being TRBD1 (5 bases). V dropped 2 bases and J dropped 0 bases, with 8 bases sitting between them. This CDR3 has 14 residues. Germline V lookup: CDR1 SGHRS, CDR2 YFSETQ. The CDR3 DNA sequence: TGCGCCAGCAGCTTTTTAGGGGTGAACACTGAAGCTTTCTTT. Translating it yields CASSFLGVNTEAFF.

This chain uses TRBV6-1 with TRBJ1-2; TRBD1 matches at 12 bases. Losses at the gene ends were 7 bases for V and 8 bases for J; bases not matched to a gene: 11. CDR1 is MNHNS, CDR2 SASEGT, per germline. The CDR3 extends over 15 amino acids. This CDR3 reads CASNAPGQGADGYTF. The CDR3 DNA reads as TGTGCCAGCAATGCCCCGGGACAGGGGGCGGACGGCTACACCTTC.